The T cell receptor (beta chain) under discussion was sequenced for a study of a mutant IDH1 vaccine in newly diagnosed glioma. Turning to the study itself: The first vaccination came 4-6 weeks after radiotherapy alone, or with temozolomide cycles.

The sample's time point: week 5, during vaccination. Every vaccine dose comprised 300 ug of mutant IDH1 20-mer peptide plus topical imiquimod. Assay: immunoSEQ multiplex PCR; the TCRdb copy retains only in-frame clones and omits some. Of 50,000 or so clones listed, around 80% were seen once; the top ten hold roughly 1.8%. The germline V and J ends were trimmed by 3 bases and 5 bases, with 13 bases remaining between them. The CDR3 covers 14 residues. Germline CDR1 is MNHNS and CDR2 is SASEGT. With regard to this clone: Antigen unknown.

The V call is TRBV6-1, the J call TRBJ1-1; D is perhaps TRBD1 (5 bases). Sequences were derived from PBMCs, sampled from a glioma patient whose treatment included an IDH1 peptide vaccine. The clonotype was recovered from a woman in her forties with glioma. DNA for the CDR3: TGTGCCAGCAGTGAGTCAACGGGACGGACTGAAGCTTTCTTT. It encodes CASSESTGRTEAFF.